This T cell receptor (beta chain) was obtained from a study of T-cell reconstitution after alpha-beta-depleted transplantation in children (dated by TCRdb to 2016 to 2018). Some background on the complete study: Using TCR repertoire profiling, the study quantitatively followed how T-cell immune reconstitution unfolded in children after TCRalphabeta/CD19-depleted allogeneic hematopoietic cell transplantation.

This clonotype was picked up many times. The specificity of this receptor is unknown. Qualities for individual bases were not recorded, and no much larger clone is one base off. The method was PCR. Sequencing relied on an Illumina HiSeq 2500. To normalize quantification of the TCRbeta repertoire, the TCR libraries were built with molecular barcoding that relied on unique molecular identifiers. TCRdb reanalyzed the raw reads on its own, using fastp at Q25 for trimming and MiXCR for clone calling, and kept in-frame beta chains. Every distinct CDR3 protein forms one entry, paired with its most common genes and DNA. The sample table lists 150,000 to 250,000 distinct CDR3 sequences, 13% to 15% of them with a count of one. Together, the top ten hold less than 15% of the sample. According to the germline V gene (reference sequence), CDR1 reads DFQATT and CDR2 reads SNEGSKA. From the cysteine up to the phenylalanine, the CDR3 has a length of 14 residues. Of the read, only the CDR3 DNA is kept; its 42 bases are in frame from base 1. V is pruned by 4 bases and J by 6 bases, leaving 11 bases of the junction without a gene match.

The chain is made from TRBV20-1 and TRBJ2-7; 8 bases in the junction line up with TRBD2. The sample here was PBMCs from the stem cell graft donor, taken from the stem cell graft. The clonotype comes from a human donor who donated a stem cell graft to a child with acute lymphoblastic leukemia. For the CDR3, the sequence is CSAIPGLGLSEQYF. In nucleotide form, the sequence is TGCAGTGCTATTCCGGGACTAGGTTTATCCGAGCAGTACTTC.